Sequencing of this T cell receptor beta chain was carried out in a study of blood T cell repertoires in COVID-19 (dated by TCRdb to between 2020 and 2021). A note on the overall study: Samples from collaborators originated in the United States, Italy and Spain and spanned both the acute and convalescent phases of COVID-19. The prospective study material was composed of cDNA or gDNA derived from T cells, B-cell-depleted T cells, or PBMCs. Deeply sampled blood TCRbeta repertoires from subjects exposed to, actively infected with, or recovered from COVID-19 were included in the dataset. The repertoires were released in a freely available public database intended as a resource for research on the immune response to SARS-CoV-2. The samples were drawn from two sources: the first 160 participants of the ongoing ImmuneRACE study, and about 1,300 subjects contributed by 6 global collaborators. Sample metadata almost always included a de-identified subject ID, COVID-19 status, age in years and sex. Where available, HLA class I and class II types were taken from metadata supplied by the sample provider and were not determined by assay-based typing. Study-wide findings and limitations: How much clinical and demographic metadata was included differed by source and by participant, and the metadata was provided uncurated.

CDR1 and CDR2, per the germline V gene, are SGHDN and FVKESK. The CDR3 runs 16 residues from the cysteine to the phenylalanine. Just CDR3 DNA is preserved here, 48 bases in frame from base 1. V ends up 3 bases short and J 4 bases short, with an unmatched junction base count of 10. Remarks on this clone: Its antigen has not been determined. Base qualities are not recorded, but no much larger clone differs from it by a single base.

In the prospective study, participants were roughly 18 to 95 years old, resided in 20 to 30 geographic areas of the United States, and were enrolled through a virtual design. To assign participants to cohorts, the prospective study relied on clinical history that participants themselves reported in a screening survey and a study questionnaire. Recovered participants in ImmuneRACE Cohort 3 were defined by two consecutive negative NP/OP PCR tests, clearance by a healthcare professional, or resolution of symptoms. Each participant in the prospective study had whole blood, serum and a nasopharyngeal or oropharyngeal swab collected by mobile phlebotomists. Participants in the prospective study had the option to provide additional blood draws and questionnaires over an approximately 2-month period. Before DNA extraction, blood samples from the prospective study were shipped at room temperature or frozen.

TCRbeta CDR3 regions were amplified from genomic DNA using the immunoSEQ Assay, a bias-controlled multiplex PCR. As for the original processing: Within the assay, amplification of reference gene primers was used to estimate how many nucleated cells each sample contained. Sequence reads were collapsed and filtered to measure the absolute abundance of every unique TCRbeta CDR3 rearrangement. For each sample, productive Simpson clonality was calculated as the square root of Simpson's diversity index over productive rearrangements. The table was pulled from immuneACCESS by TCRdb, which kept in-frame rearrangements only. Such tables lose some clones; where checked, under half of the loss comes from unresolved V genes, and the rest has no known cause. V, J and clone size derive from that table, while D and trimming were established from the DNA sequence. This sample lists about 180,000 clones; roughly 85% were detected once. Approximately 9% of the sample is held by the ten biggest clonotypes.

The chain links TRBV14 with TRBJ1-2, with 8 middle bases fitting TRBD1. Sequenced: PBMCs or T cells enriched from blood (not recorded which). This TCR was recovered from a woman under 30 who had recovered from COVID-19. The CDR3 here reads CASSHGGQGVVYGYTF. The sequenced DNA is TGTGCCAGCAGCCACGGAGGACAGGGAGTTGTCTATGGCTACACCTTC.